This TCR beta chain was sequenced during a study of blood T cells in healthy people across ages. General study findings and limits: For the donors, CMV status was unknown and possibly confounded expanded clonotype changes. Estimated diversity that came from one million T cells was considered an underestimate. PBMCs left unsorted prevented a conclusive naive versus antigen-experienced comparison.

Comment on this clonotype: Antigen: not known.

Germline V gene data show CDR1 as SGHTA and CDR2 as FQGNSA. CDR3 size: 15 residues. Ranging in age from roughly 6 to 90, the donors were healthy Caucasian individuals from Russia. Through a sample-barcoded 5' primer and a J-beta primer mix, a second PCR was run for roughly 6 to 11 cycles. TCRdb fed the 5' RACE reads into MiXCR, producing one record per CDR3 protein. The data hold 1,500,000 or so distinct CDR3 sequences, with 35% to 45% observed a single time. This TCR came from a young woman in good health. The source material was blood. The chain uses TRBV7-2 and TRBJ2-1, with D possibly matching TRBD1 (5 bases). Judging by the DNA end, TRBJ2-7 fits better; the J call may be wrong. CDR3 in amino acids: CASSLVQGSYNEQYF. The CDR3 nucleotides read TGTGCCAGCAGCTTAGTCCAGGGCTCCTACAATGAGCAGTACTTC.